This T cell receptor (beta chain) was found in a study of blood T cell repertoires in COVID-19. Looking at the study overall: Some COVID-19 samples were acute and others convalescent; all came from the United States, Italy and Spain.

The CDR3 covers 13 residues. Trimming removed 7 bases at V and 9 bases at J, with 18 bases between. Per the germline V gene, CDR1 is MNHEY and CDR2 is SVGAGI. Participants were aged about 18 to 100 years from some 24 US areas. Authors' data handling: For nucleated cells, counts were estimated from reference gene primer amplification. Data came from immunoSEQ multiplex PCR; TCRdb stores just in-frame clones and leaves some out. That table furnishes V, J and clone size, whereas the DNA furnished D and trimming. The table lists 250,000 or so clones, approximately 89% of them singletons. This chain joins TRBV6-5 and TRBJ1-1, with a tentative D call TRBD1 (6 bases). Sequencing was performed on PBMCs or T cells enriched from blood (not recorded which). The TCR originated in a woman aged 40 to 50 with acute COVID-19. CDR3 sequence reads: CASTRYREGQAFF. The CDR3 DNA follows: TGTGCCAGCACCCGTTACAGGGAAGGGCAAGCTTTCTTT.